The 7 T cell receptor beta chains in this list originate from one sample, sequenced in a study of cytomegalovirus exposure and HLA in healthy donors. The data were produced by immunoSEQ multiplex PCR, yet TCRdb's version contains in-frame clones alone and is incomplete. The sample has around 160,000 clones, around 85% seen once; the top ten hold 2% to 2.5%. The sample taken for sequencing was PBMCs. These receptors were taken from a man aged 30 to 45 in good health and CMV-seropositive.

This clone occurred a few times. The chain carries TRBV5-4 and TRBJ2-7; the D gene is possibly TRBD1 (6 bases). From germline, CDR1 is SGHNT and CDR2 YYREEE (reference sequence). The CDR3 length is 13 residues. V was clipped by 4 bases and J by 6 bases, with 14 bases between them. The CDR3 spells CASSPSNRAEQYF. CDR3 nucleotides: TGTGCCAGCAGCCCAAGTAACAGGGCCGAGCAGTACTTC.

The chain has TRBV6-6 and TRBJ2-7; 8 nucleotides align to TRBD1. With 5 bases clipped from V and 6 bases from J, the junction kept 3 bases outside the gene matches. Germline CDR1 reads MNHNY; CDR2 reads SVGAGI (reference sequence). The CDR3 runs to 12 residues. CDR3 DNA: TGTGCCAGCAGTCGACAGGGGTTCGAGCAGTACTTC. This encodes CASSRQGFEQYF.

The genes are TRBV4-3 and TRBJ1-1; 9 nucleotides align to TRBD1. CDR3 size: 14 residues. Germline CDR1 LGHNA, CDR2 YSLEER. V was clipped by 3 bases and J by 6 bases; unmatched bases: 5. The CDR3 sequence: CASSHQQGAAEAFF. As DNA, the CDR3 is TGCGCCAGCAGCCATCAACAGGGGGCGGCTGAAGCTTTCTTT.

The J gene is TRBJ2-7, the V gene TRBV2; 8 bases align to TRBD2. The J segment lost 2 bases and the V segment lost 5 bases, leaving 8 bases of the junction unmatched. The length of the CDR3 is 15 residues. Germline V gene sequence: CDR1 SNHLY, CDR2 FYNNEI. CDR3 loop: CASSLSTSVAYEQYF. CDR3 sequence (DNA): TGTGCCAGCAGTCTTTCGACTAGCGTCGCCTACGAGCAGTACTTC.

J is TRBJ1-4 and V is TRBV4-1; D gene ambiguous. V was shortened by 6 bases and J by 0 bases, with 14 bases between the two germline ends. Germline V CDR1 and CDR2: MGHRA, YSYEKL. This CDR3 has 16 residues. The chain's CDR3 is CASSDPRTATNEKLFF. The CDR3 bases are TGCGCCAGCAGTGACCCCCGGACTGCAACTAATGAAAAACTGTTTTTT.

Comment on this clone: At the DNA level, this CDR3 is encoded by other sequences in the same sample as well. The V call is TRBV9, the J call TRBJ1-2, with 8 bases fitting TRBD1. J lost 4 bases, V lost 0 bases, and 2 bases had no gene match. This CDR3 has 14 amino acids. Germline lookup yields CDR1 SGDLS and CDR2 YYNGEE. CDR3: CASSVGQGLYGYTF. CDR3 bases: TGTGCCAGCAGCGTAGGACAGGGGCTCTATGGCTACACCTTC.

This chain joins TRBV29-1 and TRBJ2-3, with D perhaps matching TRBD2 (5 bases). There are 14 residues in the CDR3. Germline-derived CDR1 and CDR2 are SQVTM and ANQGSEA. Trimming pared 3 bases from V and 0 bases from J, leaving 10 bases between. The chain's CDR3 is CSVERRSSTDTQYF. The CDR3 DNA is TGCAGCGTTGAGAGGAGGTCGAGCACAGATACGCAGTATTTT.